In its sample, the clone carrying this T cell receptor (beta chain) was seen a few times. This record comes from a study of blood T cell repertoires in COVID-19. Study overall: Samples taken during acute and convalescent COVID-19 were collected in the United States, Italy and Spain. Sample material is recorded as cDNA or gDNA derived from T cells, B-cell-depleted T cells, or PBMCs.

As originally analysed: By means of reference gene primer amplification, nucleated cell counts were estimated. Profiled with immunoSEQ multiplex PCR; TCRdb holds only in-frame clones, not every one. D and trimming come from the DNA, and the V and J calls and clone size come from that table. The sample lists more than 110,000 clones; about four fifths were seen once. J lost 2 bases, V lost 3 bases, and 8 bases had no gene match. CDR3 size: 15 residues. Germline loops: CDR1 GTSNPN, CDR2 SVGIG (reference sequence). Sequencing was performed on peripheral blood. The chain links TRBV30 to TRBJ2-7, with 9 positions matching TRBD2. This clonotype was sampled from an older woman with acute or convalescent COVID-19. In DNA form, the CDR3 reads TGTGCCTGGAGGGTGAAAGGCGGGAGGGCCTACGAGCAGTACTTC. Its protein product is CAWRVKGGRAYEQYF. Full variable domain (missing parts from reference TRBV30 and TRBJ2-7): SQTIHQWPATLVQPVGSPLSLECTVEGTSNPNLYWYRQAAGRGLQLLFYSVGIGQISSEVPQNLSASRPQDRQFILSSKKLLLSDSGFYLCAWRVKGGRAYEQYFGPGTRLTVT.